A selection of T cell receptor beta chains follows, all from one sample in a study of blood T cell repertoires in COVID-19. Sequencing was performed with immunoSEQ multiplex PCR; in TCRdb, only in-frame clones are kept and a portion is missing. The data contain about 260,000 clones, 86% of them singletons. Sequences were obtained from PBMCs or T cells enriched from blood (not recorded which). The receptors derive from a woman aged 45-60 years who had recovered from COVID-19. Both conserved end residues are part of each CDR3.

J | V | CDR3
TRBJ2-7 | TRBV9 | CASSVAAGFSYEQYF
TRBJ2-3 | TRBV4-1 | CASSQELQGTDTQYF
TRBJ2-5 | TRBV18 | CASSQLAAETQYF
TRBJ2-7 | TRBV5-8 | CASRTPGTGAYEQYF
TRBJ1-5 | TRBV7-8 | CASSLWEGQEGKQPQHF
TRBJ1-2 | TRBV18 | CASSPETGIYGYTF
TRBJ2-3 | TRBV4-3 | CASSQDSRVGTDTQYF
TRBJ2-1 | TRBV7-9 | CASSRPGGERNEQFF
TRBJ1-1 | TRBV5-4 | CASSFQGAMGAFF
TRBJ1-2 | TRBV5-1 | CASSSGQGNYGYTF
TRBJ2-7 | TRBV4-3 | CASSQEIHGYEQYF
TRBJ2-3 | TRBV4-3 | CASSQKDRETQYF
TRBJ1-5 | TRBV19 | CASSIDRGLAAHQPQHF
TRBJ2-3 | TRBV4-3 | CASSQDLVAGGTDTQYF
TRBJ2-1 | TRBV11-2 | CASSSLTGVLLNEQFF
TRBJ1-2 | TRBV7-8 | CASSLVGSGPPHGGGYTF
TRBJ2-7 | TRBV11-3 | CASSSFRGNEQYF
TRBJ2-3 | TRBV27 | CASSFFPPVFRLAGENTDTQYF
TRBJ1-2 | TRBV28 | CASSLSLYGYTF
TRBJ2-1 | TRBV27 | CASSLGSVAYNEQFF
TRBJ2-7 | TRBV20-1 | CSASPGLYEQYF
TRBJ2-3 | TRBV11-2 | CASSLLVADTQYF
TRBJ2-2 | TRBV9 | CASSVARNTGELFF
TRBJ2-2 | TRBV30 | CAYPRYGNTGELFF
TRBJ1-5 | TRBV28 | CASSNADRGSNQPQHF
TRBJ2-5 | TRBV3-1/TRBV3-2 | CASSREVRGVRQETQYF
TRBJ1-1 | TRBV10-3 | CAISELGNTEAFF
TRBJ1-1 | TRBV12-3/TRBV12-4 | CASRSRGEAFF
TRBJ1-1 | TRBV28 | CASSFYRSNTEAFF